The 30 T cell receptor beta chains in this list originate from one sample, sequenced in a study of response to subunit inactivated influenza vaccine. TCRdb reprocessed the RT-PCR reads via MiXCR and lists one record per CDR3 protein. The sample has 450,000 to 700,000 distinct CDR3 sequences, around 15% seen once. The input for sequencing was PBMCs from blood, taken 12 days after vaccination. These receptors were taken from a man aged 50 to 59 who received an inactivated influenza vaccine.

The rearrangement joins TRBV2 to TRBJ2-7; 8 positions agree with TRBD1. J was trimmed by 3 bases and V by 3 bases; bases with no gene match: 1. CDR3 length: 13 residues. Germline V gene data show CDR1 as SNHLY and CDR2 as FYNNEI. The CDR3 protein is CASSDGQGYEQYF. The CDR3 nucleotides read TGTGCCAGCAGTGACGGACAGGGCTACGAGCAGTACTTC.

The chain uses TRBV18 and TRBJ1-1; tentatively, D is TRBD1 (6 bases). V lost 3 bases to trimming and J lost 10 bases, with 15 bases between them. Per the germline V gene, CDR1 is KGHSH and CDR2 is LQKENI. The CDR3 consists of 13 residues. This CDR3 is CASSPGGGGVAFF. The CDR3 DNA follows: TGTGCCAGCTCACCCGGTGGGGGCGGAGTAGCTTTCTTT.

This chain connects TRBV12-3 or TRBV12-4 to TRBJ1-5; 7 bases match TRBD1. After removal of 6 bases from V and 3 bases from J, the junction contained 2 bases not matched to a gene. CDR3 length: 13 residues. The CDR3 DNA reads TGTGCCAGCAGGGGACAGACCAATCAGCCCCAGCATTTT. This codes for CASRGQTNQPQHF.

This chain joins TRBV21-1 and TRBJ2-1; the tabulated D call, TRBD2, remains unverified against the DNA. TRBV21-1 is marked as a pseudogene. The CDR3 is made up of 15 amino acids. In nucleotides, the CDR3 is TGTGCCAGCAGCAAAGGGCCTAGCGGGTACAATGAGCAGTTCTTC. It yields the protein CASSKGPSGYNEQFF.

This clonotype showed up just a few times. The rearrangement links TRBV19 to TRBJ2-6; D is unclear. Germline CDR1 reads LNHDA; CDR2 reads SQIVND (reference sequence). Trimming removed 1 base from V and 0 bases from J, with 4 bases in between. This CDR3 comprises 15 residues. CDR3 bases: TGTGCCAGTAGTATAGGTCTCTCTGGGGCCAACGTCCTGACTTTC. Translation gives CASSIGLSGANVLTF.

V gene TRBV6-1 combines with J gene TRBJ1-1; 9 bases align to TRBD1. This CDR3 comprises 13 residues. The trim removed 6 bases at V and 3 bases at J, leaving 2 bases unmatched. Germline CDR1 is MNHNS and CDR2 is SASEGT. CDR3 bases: TGTGCCAGCAGGAGGACAGGGGACACTGAAGCTTTCTTT. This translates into CASRRTGDTEAFF.

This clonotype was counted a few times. This chain's CDR3 is CASSQYTGSNTEAFF. The CDR3 DNA is TGTGCCAGCAGCCAATATACAGGCTCGAACACTGAAGCTTTCTTT. This rearrangement joins TRBV3-1 to TRBJ1-1; maybe TRBD1 (5 bases). The ends were cut back, 2 bases at V and 1 base at J, with 11 bases in the middle. This CDR3 contains 15 residues. Per germline, CDR1 LGHDT and CDR2 YNNKEL (reference sequence).

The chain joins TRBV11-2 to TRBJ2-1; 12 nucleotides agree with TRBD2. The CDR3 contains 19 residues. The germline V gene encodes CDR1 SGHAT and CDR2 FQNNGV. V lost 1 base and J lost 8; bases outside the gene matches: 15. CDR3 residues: CASSLVPHKLAGGLDEQFF. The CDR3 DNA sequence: TGTGCCAGCAGCTTAGTCCCCCATAAACTAGCGGGGGGTCTCGATGAGCAGTTCTTC.

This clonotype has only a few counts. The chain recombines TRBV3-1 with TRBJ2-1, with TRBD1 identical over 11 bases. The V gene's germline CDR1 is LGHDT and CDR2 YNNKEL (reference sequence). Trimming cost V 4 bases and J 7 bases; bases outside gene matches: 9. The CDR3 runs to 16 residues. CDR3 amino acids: CASSPSRDRGLNEQFF. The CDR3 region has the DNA TGTGCCAGCAGCCCGTCCAGGGACAGGGGGTTGAATGAGCAGTTCTTC.

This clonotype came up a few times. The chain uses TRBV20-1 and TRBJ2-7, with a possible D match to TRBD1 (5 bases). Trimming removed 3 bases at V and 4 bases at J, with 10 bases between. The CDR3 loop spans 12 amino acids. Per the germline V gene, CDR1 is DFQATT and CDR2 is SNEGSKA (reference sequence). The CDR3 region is CSARVGEYEQYF. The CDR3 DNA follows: TGCAGTGCTAGGGTAGGGGAATACGAGCAGTACTTC.

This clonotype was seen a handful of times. The CDR3 bases are TGTGCCAGCAGCTTGGTGGGACCCCCGTCGGCTTTCTTT. Translating gives CASSLVGPPSAFF. The chain combines TRBV5-8 with TRBJ1-1; D is possibly TRBD1 (5 bases). Between the trimmed V and J ends, which lost 0 bases and 11 bases, there was a span of 14 bases. The CDR3 sequence is 13 residues long. CDR1 is SGHTS, CDR2 YDEGEE, per germline.

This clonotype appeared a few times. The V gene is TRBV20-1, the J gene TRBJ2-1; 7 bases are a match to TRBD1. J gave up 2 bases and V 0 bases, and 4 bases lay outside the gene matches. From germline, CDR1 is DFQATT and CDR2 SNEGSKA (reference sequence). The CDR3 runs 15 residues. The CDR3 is CSARDSGTAYNEQFF. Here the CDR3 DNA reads TGCAGTGCTAGAGATTCGGGGACAGCCTACAATGAGCAGTTCTTC.

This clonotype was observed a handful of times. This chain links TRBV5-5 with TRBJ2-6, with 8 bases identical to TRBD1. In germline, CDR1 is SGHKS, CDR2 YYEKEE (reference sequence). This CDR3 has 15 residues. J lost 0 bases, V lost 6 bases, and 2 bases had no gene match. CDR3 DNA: TGTGCCAGCAACAGGGGGAGCTCTGGGGCCAACGTCCTGACTTTC. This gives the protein CASNRGSSGANVLTF.

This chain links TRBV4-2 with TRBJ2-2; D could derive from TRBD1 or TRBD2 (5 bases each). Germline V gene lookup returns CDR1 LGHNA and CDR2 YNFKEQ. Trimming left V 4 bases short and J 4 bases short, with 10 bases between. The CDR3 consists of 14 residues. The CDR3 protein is CASSPGPATGELFF. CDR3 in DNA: TGTGCCAGCAGCCCGGGGCCAGCCACCGGGGAGCTGTTTTTT.

The CDR3 DNA reads as TGTGCCAGCAGGAGACAAGTAGAGGTAGATACGCAGTATTTT. Translation: CASRRQVEVDTQYF. The rearrangement uses TRBV6-1 and TRBJ2-3; D gene ambiguous. The V and J ends lost 6 bases and 5 bases respectively, with 15 bases between them. This CDR3 spans 14 amino acids. Per germline, CDR1 MNHNS and CDR2 SASEGT.

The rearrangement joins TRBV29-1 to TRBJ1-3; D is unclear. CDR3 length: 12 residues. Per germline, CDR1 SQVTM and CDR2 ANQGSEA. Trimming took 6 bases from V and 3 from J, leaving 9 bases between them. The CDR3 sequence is CSVGLNGNTIYF. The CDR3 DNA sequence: TGCAGCGTAGGACTGAATGGAAACACCATATATTTT.

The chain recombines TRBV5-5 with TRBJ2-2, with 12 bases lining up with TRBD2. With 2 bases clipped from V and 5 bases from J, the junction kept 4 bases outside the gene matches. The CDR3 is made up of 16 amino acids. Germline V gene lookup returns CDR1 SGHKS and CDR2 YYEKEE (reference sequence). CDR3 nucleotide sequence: TGTGCCAGCAGCTTCGGACTAGCGGGGCCAACCGGGGAGCTGTTTTTT. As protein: CASSFGLAGPTGELFF.

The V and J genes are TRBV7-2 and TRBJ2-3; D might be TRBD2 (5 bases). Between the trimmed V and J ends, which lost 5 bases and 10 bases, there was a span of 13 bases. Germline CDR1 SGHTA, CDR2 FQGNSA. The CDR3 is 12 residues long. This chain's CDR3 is CASSKLTEAQYF. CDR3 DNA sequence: TGTGCCAGCAGCAAACTAACGGAGGCGCAGTATTTT.

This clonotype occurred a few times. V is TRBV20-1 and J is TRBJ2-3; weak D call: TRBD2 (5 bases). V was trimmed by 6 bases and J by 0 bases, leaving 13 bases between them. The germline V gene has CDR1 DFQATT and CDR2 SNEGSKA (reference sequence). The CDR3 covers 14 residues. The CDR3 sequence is CSARRTDSTDTQYF. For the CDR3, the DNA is TGCAGTGCGAGGAGGACGGATAGCACAGATACGCAGTATTTT.

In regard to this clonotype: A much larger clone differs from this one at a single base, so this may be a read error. This chain's CDR3 is CASSLNSYGYTF. The CDR3 nucleotides are TGTGCCAGCAGCTTAAACAGCTATGGCTACACCTTC. The chain combines TRBV7-2 with TRBJ1-2; D not certain. From germline, CDR1 is SGHTA and CDR2 FQGNSA. CDR3 size: 12 residues. V lost 2 bases and J lost 4, with 5 bases in between.

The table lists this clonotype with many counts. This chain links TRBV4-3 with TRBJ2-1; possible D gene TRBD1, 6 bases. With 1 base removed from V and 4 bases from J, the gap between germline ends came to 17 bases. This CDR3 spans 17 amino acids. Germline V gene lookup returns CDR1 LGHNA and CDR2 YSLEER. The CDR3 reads CASSQVYLTGSYNEQFF. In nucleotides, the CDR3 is TGCGCCAGCAGCCAAGTTTACTTAACAGGGTCATACAATGAGCAGTTCTTC.

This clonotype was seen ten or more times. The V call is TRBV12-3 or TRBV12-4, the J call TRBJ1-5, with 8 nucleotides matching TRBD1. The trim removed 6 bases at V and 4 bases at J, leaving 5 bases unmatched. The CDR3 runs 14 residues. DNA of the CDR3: TGTGCCAGCAGATCAGGGGGCAGGAATCAGCCCCAGCATTTT. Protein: CASRSGGRNQPQHF.

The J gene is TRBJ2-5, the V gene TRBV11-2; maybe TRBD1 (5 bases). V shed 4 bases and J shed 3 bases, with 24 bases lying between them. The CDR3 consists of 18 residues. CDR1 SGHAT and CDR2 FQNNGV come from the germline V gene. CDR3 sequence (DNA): TGTGCCAGCAGCTCAGTATTAGGTAGAGGAAGGGGCGAAGAGACCCAGTACTTC. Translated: CASSSVLGRGRGEETQYF.

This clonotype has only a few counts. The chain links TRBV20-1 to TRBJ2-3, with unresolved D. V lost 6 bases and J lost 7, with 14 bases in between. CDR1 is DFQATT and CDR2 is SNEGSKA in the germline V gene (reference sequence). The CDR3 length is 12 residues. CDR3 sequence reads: CSARDPAYTQYF. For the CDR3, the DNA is TGCAGTGCCCGCGACCCCGCGTATACGCAGTATTTT.

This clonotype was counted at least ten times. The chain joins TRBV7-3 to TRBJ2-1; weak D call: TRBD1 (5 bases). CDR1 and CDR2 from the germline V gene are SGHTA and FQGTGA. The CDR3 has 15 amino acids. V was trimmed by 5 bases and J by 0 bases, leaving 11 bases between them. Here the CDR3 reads CASSPRQSSYNEQFF. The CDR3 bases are TGTGCCAGCAGCCCCCGACAGAGCTCCTACAATGAGCAGTTCTTC.

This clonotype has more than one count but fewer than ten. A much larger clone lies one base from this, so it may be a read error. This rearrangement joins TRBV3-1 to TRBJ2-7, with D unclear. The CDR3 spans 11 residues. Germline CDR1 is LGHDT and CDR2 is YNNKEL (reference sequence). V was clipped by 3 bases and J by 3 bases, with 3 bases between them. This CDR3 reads CASSQYYEQYF. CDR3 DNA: TGTGCCAGCAGCCAGTACTACGAGCAGTACTTC.

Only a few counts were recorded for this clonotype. CDR3 sequence: CASSFSHLAGGADTQYF. The DNA for the CDR3 is TGTGCCAGCAGTTTCTCTCATCTAGCGGGAGGGGCAGATACGCAGTATTTT. The chain has TRBV12-3 or TRBV12-4 and TRBJ2-3; 12 bases map to TRBD2. Trimming removed 3 bases from V and 4 bases from J; junction bases left unmatched: 8. The CDR3 runs to 17 residues.

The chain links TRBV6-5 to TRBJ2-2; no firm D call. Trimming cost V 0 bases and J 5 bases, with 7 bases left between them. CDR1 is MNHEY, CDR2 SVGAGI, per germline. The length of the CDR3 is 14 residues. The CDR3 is CASSYSWGTGELFF. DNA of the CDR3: TGTGCCAGCAGTTACTCTTGGGGTACCGGGGAGCTGTTTTTT.

The CDR3 bases are TGTGCCAGCAGTTTAGATCGGGGGGCCGATTATACGCAGTATTTT. Residues: CASSLDRGADYTQYF. This chain uses TRBV12-3 or TRBV12-4 with TRBJ2-3; D might be TRBD2 (7 bases). V lost 1 base to trimming and J lost 7 bases, with 15 bases between them. The length of the CDR3 is 15 residues.

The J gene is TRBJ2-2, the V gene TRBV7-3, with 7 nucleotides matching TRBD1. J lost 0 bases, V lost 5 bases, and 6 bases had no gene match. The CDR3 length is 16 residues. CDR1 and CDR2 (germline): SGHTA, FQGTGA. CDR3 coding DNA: TGTGCCAGCAGCCAGACAGGGAAGGCGAACACCGGGGAGCTGTTTTTT. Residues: CASSQTGKANTGELFF.